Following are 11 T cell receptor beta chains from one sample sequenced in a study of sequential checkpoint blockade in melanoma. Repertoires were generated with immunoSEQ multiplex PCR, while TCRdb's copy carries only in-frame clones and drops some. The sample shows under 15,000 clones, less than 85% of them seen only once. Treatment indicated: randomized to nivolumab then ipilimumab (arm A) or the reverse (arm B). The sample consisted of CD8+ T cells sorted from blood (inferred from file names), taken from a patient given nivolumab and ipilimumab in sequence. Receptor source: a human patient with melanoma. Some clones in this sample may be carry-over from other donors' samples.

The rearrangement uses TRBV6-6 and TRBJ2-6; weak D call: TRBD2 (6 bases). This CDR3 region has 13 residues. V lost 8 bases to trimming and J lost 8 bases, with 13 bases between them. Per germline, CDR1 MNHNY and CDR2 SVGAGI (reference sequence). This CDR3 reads CASASGGTNVLTF. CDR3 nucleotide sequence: TGTGCCAGCGCGTCTGGGGGGACCAACGTCCTGACTTTC.

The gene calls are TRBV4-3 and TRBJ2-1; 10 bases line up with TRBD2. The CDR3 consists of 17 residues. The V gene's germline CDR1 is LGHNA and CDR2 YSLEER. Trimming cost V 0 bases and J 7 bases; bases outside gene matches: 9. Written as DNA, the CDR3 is TGCGCCAGCAGCCAAGATCTACTAGCGGGGTTCGAGAATGAGCAGTTCTTC. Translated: CASSQDLLAGFENEQFF.

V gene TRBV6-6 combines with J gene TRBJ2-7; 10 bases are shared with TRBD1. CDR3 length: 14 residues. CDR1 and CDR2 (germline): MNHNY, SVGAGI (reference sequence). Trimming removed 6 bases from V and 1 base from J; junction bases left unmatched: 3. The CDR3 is CASSRDRGSYEQYF. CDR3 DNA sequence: TGTGCCAGCAGCCGGGACAGGGGTTCCTACGAGCAGTACTTC.

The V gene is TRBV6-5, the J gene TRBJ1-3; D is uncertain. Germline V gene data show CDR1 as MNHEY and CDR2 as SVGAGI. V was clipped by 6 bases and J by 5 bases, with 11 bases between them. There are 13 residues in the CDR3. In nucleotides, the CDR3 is TGTGCCAGCAGCACATTGATGAGAAACACCATATATTTT. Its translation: CASSTLMRNTIYF.

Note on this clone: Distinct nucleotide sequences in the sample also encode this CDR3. CDR3: CASSISGNTEAFF. The CDR3 nucleotides are TGTGCCAGTAGTATATCCGGGAACACTGAAGCTTTCTTT. The chain couples TRBV19 to TRBJ1-1, with unresolved D. The germline V and J ends were trimmed by 2 bases and 1 base, with 5 bases remaining between them. CDR3 length: 13 residues. Germline assignment: CDR1 LNHDA and CDR2 SQIVND (reference sequence).

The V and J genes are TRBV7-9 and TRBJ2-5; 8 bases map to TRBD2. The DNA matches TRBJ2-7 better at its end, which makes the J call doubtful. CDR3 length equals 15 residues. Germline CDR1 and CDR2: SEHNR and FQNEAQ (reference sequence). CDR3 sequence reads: CASSSRGSGADEQYF. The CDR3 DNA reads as TGTGCCAGCAGCTCGCGGGGTAGCGGGGCTGACGAGCAGTACTTC.

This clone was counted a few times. The CDR3 nucleotides read TGTGCCAGCAGCTCAAGACAGGGAGGAACGCAGTATTTT. It translates to CASSSRQGGTQYF. The chain joins TRBV7-9 to TRBJ2-3, with D maybe TRBD1 (7 bases). The V and J ends lost 4 bases and 9 bases respectively, with 14 bases between them. Germline lookup yields CDR1 SEHNR and CDR2 FQNEAQ (reference sequence). This CDR3 region has 13 residues.

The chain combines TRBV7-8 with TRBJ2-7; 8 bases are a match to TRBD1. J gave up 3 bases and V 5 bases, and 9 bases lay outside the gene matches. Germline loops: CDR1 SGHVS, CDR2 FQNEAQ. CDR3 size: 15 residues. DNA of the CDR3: TGTGCCAGCAGCCCAATGACAGGGGCGGGCTACGAGCAGTACTTC. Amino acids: CASSPMTGAGYEQYF. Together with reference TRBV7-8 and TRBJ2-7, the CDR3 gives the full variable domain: GAGVSQSPRYKVAKRGQDVALRCDPISGHVSLFWYQQALGQGPEFLTYFQNEAQLDKSGLPSDRFFAERPEGSVSTLKIQRTQQEDSAVYLCASSPMTGAGYEQYFGPGTRLTVT.

This CDR3 is CASSSFRGEKLFF. The CDR3 region has the DNA TGTGCCAGCAGCTCTTTTCGGGGTGAAAAACTGTTTTTT. The chain links TRBV7-6 to TRBJ1-4; D ambiguous. V lost 4 bases to trimming and J lost 7 bases, with 10 bases between them. CDR3 length: 13 residues. CDR1 is SGHVS and CDR2 is FNYEAQ in the germline V gene.

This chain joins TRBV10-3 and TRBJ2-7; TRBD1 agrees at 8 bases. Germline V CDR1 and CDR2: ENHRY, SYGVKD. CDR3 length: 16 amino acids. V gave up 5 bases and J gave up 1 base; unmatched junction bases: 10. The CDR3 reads CAISPAGGAGSYEQYF. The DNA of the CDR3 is TGTGCCATCAGTCCCGCAGGGGGCGCAGGTTCCTACGAGCAGTACTTC.

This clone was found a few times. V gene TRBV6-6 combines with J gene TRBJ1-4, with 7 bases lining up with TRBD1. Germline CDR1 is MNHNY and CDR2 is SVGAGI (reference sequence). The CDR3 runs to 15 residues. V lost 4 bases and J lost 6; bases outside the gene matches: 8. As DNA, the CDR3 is TGTGCCAGCAGTTTTCGAGGGGGCGTTGATGAAAAACTGTTTTTT. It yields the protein CASSFRGGVDEKLFF.